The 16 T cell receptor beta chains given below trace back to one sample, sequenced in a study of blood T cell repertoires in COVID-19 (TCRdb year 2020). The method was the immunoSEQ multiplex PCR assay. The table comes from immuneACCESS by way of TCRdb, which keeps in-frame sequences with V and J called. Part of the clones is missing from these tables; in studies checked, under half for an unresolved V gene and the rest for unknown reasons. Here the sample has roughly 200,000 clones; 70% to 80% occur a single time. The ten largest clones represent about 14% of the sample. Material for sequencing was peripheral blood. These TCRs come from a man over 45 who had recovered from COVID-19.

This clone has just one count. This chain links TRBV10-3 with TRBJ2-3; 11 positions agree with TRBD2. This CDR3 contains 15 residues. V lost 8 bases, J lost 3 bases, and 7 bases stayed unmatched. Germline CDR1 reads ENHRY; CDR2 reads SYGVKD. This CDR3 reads CAIGQRLAGTDTQYF. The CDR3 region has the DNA TGTGCCATCGGACAAAGACTAGCGGGAACAGATACGCAGTATTTT.

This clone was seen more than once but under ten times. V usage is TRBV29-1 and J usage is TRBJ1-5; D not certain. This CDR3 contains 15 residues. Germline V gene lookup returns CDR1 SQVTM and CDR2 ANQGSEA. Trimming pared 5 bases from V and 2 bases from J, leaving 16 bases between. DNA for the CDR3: TGCAGCGTTACGGTTGGTTCAACGGGCAATCAGCCCCAGCATTTT. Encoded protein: CSVTVGSTGNQPQHF.

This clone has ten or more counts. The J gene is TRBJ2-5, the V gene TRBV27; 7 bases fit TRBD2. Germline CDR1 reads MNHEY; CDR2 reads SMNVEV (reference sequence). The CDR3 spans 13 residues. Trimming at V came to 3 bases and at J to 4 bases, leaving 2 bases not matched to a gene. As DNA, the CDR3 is TGTGCCAGCAGTTTGTGGGGGGGAGAGACCCAGTACTTC. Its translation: CASSLWGGETQYF.

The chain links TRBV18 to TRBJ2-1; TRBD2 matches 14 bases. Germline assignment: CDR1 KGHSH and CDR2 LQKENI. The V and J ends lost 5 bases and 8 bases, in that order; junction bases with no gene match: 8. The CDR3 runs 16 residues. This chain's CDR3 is CASSWPGTSGSDEQFF. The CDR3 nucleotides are TGTGCCAGCTCATGGCCCGGGACTAGCGGGAGTGATGAGCAGTTCTTC.

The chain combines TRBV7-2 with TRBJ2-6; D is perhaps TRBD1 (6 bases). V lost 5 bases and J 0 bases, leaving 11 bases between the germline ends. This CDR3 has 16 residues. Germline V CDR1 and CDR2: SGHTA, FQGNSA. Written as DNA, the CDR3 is TGTGCCAGCAGCCTCGACAGGACCTCTGGGGCCAACGTCCTGACTTTC. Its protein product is CASSLDRTSGANVLTF.

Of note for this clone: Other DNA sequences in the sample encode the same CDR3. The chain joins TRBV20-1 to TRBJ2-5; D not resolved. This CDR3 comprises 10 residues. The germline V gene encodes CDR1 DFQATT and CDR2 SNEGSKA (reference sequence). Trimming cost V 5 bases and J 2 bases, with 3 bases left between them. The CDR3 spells CSASQETQYF. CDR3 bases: TGCAGTGCTTCACAAGAGACCCAGTACTTC.

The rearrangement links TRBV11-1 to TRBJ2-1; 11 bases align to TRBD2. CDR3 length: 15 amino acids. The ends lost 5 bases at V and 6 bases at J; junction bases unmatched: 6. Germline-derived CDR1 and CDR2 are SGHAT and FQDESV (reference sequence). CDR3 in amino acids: CASSDTSGSPNEQFF. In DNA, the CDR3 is TGTGCCAGCAGCGATACTAGCGGGAGCCCCAATGAGCAGTTCTTC.

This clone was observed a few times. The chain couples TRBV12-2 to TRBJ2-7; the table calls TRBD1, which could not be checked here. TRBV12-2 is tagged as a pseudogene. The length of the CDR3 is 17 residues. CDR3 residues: CASRISCRGRGLYEQYF. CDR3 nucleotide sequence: TGTGCAAGTCGCATATCTTGTCGGGGCAGGGGGCTCTACGAGCAGTACTTC.

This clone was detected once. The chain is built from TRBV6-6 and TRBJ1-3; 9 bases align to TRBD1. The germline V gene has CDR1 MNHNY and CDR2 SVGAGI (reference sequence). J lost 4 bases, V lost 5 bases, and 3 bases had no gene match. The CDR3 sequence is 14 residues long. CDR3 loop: CASSQDRGGNTIYF. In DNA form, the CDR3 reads TGTGCCAGCAGTCAGGACAGGGGCGGAAACACCATATATTTT.

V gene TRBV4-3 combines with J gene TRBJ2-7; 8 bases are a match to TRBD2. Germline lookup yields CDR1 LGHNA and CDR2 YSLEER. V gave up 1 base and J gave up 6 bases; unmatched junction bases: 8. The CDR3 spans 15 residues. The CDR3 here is CASSQAGTRRAEQYF. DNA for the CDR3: TGCGCCAGCAGCCAAGCCGGGACTAGACGAGCCGAGCAGTACTTC.

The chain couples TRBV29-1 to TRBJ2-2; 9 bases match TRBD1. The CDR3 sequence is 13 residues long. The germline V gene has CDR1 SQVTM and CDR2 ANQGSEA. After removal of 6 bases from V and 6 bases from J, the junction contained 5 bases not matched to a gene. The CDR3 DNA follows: TGCAGCGTGGATTGGACAGGGGCCGGGGAGCTGTTTTTT. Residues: CSVDWTGAGELFF.

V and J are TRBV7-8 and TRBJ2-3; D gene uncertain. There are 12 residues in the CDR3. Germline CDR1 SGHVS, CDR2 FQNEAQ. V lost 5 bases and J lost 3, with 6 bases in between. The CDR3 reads CASSQQTDTQYF. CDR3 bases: TGTGCCAGCAGCCAACAAACAGATACGCAGTATTTT.

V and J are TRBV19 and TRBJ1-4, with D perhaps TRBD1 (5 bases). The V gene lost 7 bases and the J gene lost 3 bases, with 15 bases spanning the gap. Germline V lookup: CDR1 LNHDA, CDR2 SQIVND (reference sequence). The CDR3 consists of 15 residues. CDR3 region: CASIRDVRANEKLFF. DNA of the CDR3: TGTGCCAGTATCAGGGATGTACGAGCTAATGAAAAACTGTTTTTT.

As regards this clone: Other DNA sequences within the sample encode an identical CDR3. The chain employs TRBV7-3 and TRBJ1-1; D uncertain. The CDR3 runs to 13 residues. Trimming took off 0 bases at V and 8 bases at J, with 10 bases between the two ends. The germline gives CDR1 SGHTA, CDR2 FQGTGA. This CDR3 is CASSLTGGGEAFF. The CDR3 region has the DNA TGTGCCAGCAGCTTAACGGGTGGAGGGGAAGCTTTCTTT.

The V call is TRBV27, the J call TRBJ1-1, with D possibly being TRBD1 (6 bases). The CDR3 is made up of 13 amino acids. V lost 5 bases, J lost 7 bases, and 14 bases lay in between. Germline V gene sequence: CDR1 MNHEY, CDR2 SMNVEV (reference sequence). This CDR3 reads CASSPGVLGEAFF. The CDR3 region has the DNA TGTGCCAGCAGTCCAGGGGTCCTGGGTGAAGCTTTCTTT.

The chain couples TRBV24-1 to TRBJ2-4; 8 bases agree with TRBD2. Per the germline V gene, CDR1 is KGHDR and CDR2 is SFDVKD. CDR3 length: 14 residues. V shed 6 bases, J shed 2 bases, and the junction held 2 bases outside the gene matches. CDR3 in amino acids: CATSPGGSKNIQYF. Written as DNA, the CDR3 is TGTGCCACCAGTCCGGGGGGGTCCAAAAACATTCAGTACTTC.